Following are 4 T cell receptor beta chains from one sample sequenced in a study of prognosis after radiotherapy for stage I lung cancer. Genomic DNA was the source, and TCR beta CDR3 was amplified from it by two-round multiplex PCR. Every TRBV and TRBJ gene had its own specific primer in first-round PCR. TCRdb recomputed calls from the multiplex PCR reads with MiXCR, one row per CDR3 protein. The sample lists around 63,000 distinct CDR3 sequences; around a quarter were seen once. Sequenced material: PBMCs, taken before or after stereotactic body radiation therapy (not recorded which). Receptors originate from a donor of 50 years or more with non-small cell lung cancer.

This clonotype was observed at least ten times. V and J are TRBV3-1 and TRBJ2-7; perhaps D is TRBD1 or TRBD2 (5 bases each). The CDR3 is 14 amino acids. Germline CDR1 is LGHDT and CDR2 is YNNKEL (reference sequence). Between the trimmed V and J ends, which lost 1 base and 3 bases, there was a span of 10 bases. As DNA, the CDR3 is TGTGCCAGCAGCCAAGCCGGGACCCACTACGAGCAGTACTTC. This sequence encodes CASSQAGTHYEQYF.

This clonotype was found a few times. The rearrangement joins TRBV4-1 to TRBJ1-1; the D is unclear. The CDR3 contains 11 residues. CDR1 MGHRA and CDR2 YSYEKL come from the germline V gene. V was clipped by 1 base and J by 13 bases, with 10 bases between them. CDR3 bases: TGCGCCAGCAGCCAAGGGGGTTGGAGTTTCTTT. It codes for CASSQGGWSFF.

This clonotype occurred many times. A read error may explain this, as a much larger clone is one base away. The rearrangement uses TRBV27 and TRBJ2-2; 8 positions agree with TRBD1. The CDR3 has 15 residues. The germline CDR1 and CDR2 sequences are MNHEY and SMNVEV (reference sequence). CDR3 region: CASRRGQANTGEPFF. CDR3 DNA sequence: TGTGCCAGTAGGAGGGGACAGGCGAACACCGGGGAGCCGTTTTTT.

This clonotype was seen only a few times. The junction does not match germline at one end; this may be a read error. V gene TRBV14 combines with J gene TRBJ1-1; the D is unclear. Germline lookup yields CDR1 SGHDN and CDR2 FVKESK. The CDR3 totals 14 residues. The CDR3 reads CASSRLAGNAEAFF. DNA of the CDR3: TGTGCCAGCAGTCGCTTAGCTGGGAACGCTGAAGCTTTCTTT. Full variable domain (outside the CDR3, taken from reference TRBV14 and TRBJ1-1): EAGVTQFPSHSVIEKGQTVTLRCDPISGHDNLYWYRRVMGKEIKFLLHFVKESKQDESGMPNNRFLAERTGGTYSTLKVQPAELEDSGVYFCASSRLAGNAEAFFGQGTRLTVV.